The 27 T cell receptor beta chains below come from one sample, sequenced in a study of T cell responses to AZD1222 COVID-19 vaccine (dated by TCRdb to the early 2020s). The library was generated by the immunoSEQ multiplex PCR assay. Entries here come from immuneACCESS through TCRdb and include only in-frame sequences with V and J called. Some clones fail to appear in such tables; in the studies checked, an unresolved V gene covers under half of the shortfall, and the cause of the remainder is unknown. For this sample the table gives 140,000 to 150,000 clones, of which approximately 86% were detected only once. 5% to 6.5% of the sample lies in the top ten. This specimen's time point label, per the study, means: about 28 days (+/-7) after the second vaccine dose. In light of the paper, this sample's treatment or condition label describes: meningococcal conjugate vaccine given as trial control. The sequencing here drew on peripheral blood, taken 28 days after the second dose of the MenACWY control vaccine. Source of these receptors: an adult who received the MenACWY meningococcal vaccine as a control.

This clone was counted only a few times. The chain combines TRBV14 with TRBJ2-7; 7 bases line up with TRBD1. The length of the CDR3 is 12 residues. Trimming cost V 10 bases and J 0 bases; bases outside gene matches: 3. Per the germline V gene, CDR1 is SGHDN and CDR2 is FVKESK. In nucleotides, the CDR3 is TGTGCCACGGGACAGACCTCCTACGAGCAGTACTTC. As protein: CATGQTSYEQYF.

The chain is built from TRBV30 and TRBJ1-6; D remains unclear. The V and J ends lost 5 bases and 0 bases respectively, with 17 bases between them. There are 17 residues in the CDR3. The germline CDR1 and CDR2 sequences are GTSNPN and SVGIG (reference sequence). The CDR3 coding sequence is TGTGCCTGGGACCTAGGACCGCGGGGCTCCTATAATTCACCCCTCCACTTT. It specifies CAWDLGPRGSYNSPLHF.

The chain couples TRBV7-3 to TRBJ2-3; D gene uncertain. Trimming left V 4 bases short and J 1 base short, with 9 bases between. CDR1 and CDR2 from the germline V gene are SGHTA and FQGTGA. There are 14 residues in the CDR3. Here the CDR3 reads CASSSSGGTDTQYF. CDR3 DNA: TGTGCCAGCAGCTCATCGGGCGGCACAGATACGCAGTATTTT.

The CDR3 DNA reads as TGTGCCAGCAGTTCCGCGACGGGCGGGAATGAAAAACTGTTTTTT. As protein: CASSSATGGNEKLFF. The chain has TRBV28 and TRBJ1-4; D is unresolved. This CDR3 has 15 residues. V shed 4 bases and J shed 5 bases, with 14 bases lying between them. Germline CDR1 reads MDHEN; CDR2 reads SYDVKM.

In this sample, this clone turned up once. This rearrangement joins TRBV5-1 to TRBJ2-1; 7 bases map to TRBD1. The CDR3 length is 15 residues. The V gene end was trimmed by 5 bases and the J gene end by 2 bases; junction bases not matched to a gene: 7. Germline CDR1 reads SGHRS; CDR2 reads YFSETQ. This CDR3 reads CASRQGSAAYNEQFF. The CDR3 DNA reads TGCGCCAGCAGACAGGGGTCGGCTGCCTACAATGAGCAGTTCTTC.

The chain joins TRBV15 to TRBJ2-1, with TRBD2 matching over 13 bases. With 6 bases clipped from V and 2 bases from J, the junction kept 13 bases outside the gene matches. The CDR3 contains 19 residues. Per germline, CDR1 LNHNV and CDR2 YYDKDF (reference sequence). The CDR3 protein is CATSLGLAGVGGAYNEQFF. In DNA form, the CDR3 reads TGTGCCACCAGTCTCGGACTAGCGGGAGTGGGGGGGGCCTACAATGAGCAGTTCTTC. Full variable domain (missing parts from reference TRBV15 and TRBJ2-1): DAMVIQNPRYQVTQFGKPVTLSCSQTLNHNVMYWYQQKSSQAPKLLFHYYDKDFNNEADTPDNFQSRRPNTSFCFLDIRSPGLGDTAMYLCATSLGLAGVGGAYNEQFFGPGTRLTVL.

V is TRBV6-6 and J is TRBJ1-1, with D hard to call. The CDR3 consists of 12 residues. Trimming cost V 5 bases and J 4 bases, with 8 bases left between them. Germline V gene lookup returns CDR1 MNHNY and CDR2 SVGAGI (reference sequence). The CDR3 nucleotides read TGTGCCAGCAGTCCCCGGGCCACTGAAGCTTTCTTT. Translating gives CASSPRATEAFF.

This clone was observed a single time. This CDR3 reads CASSFLSRALTGELFF. The DNA for the CDR3 is TGTGCCAGCAGTTTCCTCTCTCGCGCTCTCACCGGGGAGCTGTTTTTT. The chain combines TRBV6-5 with TRBJ2-2; D is unclear. This CDR3 has 16 residues. Germline V gene lookup returns CDR1 MNHEY and CDR2 SVGAGI. V lost 4 bases, J lost 4 bases, and 16 bases lay in between.

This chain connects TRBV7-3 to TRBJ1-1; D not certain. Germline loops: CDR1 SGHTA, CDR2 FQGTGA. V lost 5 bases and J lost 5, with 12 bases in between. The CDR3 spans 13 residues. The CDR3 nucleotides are TGTGCCAGCAGCCCGAACGTGGGGACTGAAGCTTTCTTT. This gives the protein CASSPNVGTEAFF.

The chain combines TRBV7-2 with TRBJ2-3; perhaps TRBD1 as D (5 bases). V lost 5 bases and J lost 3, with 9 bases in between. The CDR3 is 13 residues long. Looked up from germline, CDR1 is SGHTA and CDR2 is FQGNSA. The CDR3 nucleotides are TGTGCCAGCAGCCCCGGACAAACAGATACGCAGTATTTT. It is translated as CASSPGQTDTQYF.

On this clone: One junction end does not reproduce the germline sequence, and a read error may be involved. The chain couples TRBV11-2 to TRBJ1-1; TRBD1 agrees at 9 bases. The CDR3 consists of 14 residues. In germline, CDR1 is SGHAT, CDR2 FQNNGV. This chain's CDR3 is CASSQEVGTGPHLF. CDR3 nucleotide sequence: TGTGCCAGCAGCCAAGAGGTGGGGACAGGGCCCCATCTCTTT.

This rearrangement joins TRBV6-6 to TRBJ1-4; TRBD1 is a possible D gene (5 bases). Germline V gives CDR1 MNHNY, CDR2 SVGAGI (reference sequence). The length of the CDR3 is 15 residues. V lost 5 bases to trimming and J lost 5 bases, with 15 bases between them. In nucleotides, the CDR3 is TGTGCCAGCAGTCGGGGCGGCGAGGCGAATGAAAAACTGTTTTTT. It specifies CASSRGGEANEKLFF.

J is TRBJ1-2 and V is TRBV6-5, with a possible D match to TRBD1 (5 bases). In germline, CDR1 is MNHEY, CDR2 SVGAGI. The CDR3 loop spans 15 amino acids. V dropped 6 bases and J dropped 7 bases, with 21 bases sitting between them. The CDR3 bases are TGTGCCAGCAGCCGCGGGCGTACAGGCGGAGGTGGCTACACCTTC. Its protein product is CASSRGRTGGGGYTF.

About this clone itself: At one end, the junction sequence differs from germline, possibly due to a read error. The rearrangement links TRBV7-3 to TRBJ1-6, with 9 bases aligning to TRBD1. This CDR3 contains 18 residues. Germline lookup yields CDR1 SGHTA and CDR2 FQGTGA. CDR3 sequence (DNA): TGTGCCAGCAGCCTAACCCCCCCGGGACAGGGCGAGATTGCACCCCTCCACTTT. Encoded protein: CASSLTPPGQGEIAPLHF.

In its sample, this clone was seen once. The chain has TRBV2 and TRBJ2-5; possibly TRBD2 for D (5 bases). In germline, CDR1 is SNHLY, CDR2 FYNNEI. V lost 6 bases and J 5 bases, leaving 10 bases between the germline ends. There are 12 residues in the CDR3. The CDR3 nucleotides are TGTGCCAGCAGGTCCGGCGGGGAGACCCAGTACTTC. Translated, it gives CASRSGGETQYF. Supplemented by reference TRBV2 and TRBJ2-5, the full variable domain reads EPEVTQTPSHQVTQMGQEVILRCVPISNHLYFYWYRQILGQKVEFLVSFYNNEISEKSEIFDDQFSVERPDGSNFTLKIRSTKLEDSAMYFCASRSGGETQYFGPGTRLLVL.

CDR3 sequence (DNA): TGTGCCAGCAGAGTAGCCGGGGGCTATTCCTACGAGCAGTACTTC. Its protein is CASRVAGGYSYEQYF. The chain combines TRBV2 with TRBJ2-7; D might be TRBD1 or TRBD2, each matching 6 bases. V lost 6 bases to trimming and J lost 1 base, with 16 bases between them. The CDR3 totals 15 residues. Germline CDR1 reads SNHLY; CDR2 reads FYNNEI.

The CDR3 DNA is TGTGCCAGCAGCTCGGGACTAGCGGGAGGGACTTACAATGAGCAGTTCTTC. Translated, it gives CASSSGLAGGTYNEQFF. This rearrangement joins TRBV7-3 to TRBJ2-1; 16 nucleotides agree with TRBD2. The CDR3 spans 17 residues. Trimming took 4 bases from V and 4 from J; bases not matched to a gene: 4. The germline V gene encodes CDR1 SGHTA and CDR2 FQGTGA.

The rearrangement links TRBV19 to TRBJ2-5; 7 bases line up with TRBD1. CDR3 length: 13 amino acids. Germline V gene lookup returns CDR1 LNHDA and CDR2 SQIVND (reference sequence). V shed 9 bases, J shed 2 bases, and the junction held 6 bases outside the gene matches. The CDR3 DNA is TGTGCCAGCGCCGGGACAGTACAAGAGACCCAGTACTTC. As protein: CASAGTVQETQYF.

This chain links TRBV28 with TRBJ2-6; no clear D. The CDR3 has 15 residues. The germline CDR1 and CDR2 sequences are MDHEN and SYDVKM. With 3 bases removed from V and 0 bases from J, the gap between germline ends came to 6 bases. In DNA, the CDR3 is TGTGCCAGCAGTTTTACGGGCTCTGGGGCCAACGTCCTGACTTTC. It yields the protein CASSFTGSGANVLTF.

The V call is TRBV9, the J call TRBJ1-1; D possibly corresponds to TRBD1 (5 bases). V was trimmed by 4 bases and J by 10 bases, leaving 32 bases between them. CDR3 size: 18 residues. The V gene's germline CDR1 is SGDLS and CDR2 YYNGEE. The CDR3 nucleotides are TGTGCCAGCAGCCCAAGAGGCACCCCGTGGGACTCCACGGCAGTAGCTTTCTTT. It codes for CASSPRGTPWDSTAVAFF. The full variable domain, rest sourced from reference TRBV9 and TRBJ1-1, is DSGVTQTPKHLITATGQRVTLRCSPRSGDLSVYWYQQSLDQGLQFLIQYYNGEERAKGNILERFSAQQFPDLHSELNLSSLELGDSALYFCASSPRGTPWDSTAVAFFGQGTRLTVV.

CDR3 loop: CASSSQAVLAYANTGELFF. Here the CDR3 DNA reads TGTGCCAGCAGCTCCCAAGCCGTCTTAGCATACGCGAACACCGGGGAGCTGTTTTTT. The chain is built from TRBV11-3 and TRBJ2-2; the D is unclear. Looked up from germline, CDR1 is SGHNT and CDR2 is YENEEA. The CDR3 contains 19 residues. V lost 4 bases to trimming and J lost 0 bases, with 21 bases between them. Full variable domain (rest looked up from reference TRBV11-3 and TRBJ2-2): EAGVVQSPRYKIIEKKQPVAFWCNPISGHNTLYWYLQNLGQGPELLIRYENEEAVDDSQLPKDRFSAERLKGVDSTLKIQPAELGDSAVYLCASSSQAVLAYANTGELFFGEGSRLTVL.

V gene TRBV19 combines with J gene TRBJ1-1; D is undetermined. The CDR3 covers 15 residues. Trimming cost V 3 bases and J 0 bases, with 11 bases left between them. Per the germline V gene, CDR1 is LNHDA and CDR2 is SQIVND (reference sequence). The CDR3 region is CASSMERTLNTEAFF. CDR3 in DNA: TGTGCCAGTAGTATGGAACGGACCTTGAACACTGAAGCTTTCTTT.

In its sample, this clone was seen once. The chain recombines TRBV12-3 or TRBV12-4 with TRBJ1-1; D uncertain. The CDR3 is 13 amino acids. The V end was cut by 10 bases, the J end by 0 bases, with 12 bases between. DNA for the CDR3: TGTGCCACCGACCGGTACATGAACACTGAAGCTTTCTTT. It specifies CATDRYMNTEAFF.

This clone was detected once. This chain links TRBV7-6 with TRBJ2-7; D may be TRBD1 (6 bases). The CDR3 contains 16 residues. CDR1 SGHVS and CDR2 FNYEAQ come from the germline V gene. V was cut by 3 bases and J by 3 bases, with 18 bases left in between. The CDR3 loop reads CASSLKGTSGIYEQYF. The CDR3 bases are TGTGCCAGCAGCTTGAAAGGGACATCCGGGATCTACGAGCAGTACTTC.

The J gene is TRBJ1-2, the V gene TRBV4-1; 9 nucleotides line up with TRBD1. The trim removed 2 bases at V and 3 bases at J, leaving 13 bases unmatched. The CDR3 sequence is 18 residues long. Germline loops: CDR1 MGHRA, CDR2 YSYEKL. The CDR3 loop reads CASSQPFGPRTGDYGYTF. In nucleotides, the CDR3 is TGCGCCAGCAGCCAACCTTTTGGGCCGCGGACAGGGGACTATGGCTACACCTTC.

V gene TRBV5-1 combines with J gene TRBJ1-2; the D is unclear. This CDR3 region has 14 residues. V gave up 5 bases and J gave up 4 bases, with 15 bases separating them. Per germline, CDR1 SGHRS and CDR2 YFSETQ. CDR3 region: CASRIGETTYGYTF. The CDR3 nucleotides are TGCGCCAGCAGGATCGGAGAGACGACCTATGGCTACACCTTC.

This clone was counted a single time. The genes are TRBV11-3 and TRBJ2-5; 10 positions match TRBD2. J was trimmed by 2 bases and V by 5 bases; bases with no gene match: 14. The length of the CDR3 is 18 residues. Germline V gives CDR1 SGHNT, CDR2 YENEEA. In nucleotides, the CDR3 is TGTGCCAGCAGCCCACCGACCGGGACTAGCGCTTTGCAAGAGACCCAGTACTTC. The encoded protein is CASSPPTGTSALQETQYF.